This T cell receptor (beta chain) was sequenced for a study of beta chain features in type 1 diabetes. V lost 7 bases and J 3 bases, leaving 10 bases between the germline ends. Germline assignment: CDR1 MDHEN and CDR2 SYDVKM. This CDR3 has 12 amino acids. Expressed TCRB transcripts were sequenced because the isolated RNA had all been reverse transcribed beforehand. Measured with immunoSEQ multiplex PCR; TCRdb has only the in-frame clones, and not every one. Of 160,000 or so clones in the sample, around 10% were seen once. The V gene is TRBV28, the J gene TRBJ2-7; D remains unclear. The receptor's source is a man between 18 and 35 years old in good health. The specimen sequenced was central memory CD4+ T cells from blood. The CDR3 loop reads CASKGPDYEQYF. CDR3 bases: TGTGCCAGCAAGGGTCCCGACTACGAGCAGTACTTC.